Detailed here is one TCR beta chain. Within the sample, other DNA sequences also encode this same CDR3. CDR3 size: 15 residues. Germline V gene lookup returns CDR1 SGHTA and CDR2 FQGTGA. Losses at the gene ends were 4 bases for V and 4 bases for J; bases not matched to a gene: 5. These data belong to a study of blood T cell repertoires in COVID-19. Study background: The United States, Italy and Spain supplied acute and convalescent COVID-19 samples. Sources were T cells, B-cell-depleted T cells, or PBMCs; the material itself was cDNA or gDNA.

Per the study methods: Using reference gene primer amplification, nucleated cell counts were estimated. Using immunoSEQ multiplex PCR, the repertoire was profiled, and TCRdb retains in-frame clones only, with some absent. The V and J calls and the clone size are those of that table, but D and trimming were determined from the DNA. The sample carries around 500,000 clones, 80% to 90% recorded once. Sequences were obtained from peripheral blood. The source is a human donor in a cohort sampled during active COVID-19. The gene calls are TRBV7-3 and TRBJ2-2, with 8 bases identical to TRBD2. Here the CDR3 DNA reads TGTGCCAGCAGCTCGAGACTAGCGCCCACCGGGGAGCTGTTTTTT. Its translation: CASSSRLAPTGELFF.